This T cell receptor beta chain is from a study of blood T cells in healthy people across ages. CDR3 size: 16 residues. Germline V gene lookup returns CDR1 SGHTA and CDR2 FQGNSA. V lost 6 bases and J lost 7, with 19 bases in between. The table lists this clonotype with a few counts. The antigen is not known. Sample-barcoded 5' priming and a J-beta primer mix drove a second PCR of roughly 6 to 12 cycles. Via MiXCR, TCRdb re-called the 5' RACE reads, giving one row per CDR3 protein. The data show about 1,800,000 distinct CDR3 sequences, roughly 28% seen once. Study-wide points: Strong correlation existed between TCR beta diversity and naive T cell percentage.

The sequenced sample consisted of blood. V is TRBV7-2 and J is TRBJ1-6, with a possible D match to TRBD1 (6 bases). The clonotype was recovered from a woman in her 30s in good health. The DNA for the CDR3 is TGTGCCAGCAGTTCCTCGCCGGGACAAGTCAATTCACCCCTCCACTTT. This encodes CASSSSPGQVNSPLHF.